What follows are 3 T cell receptor beta chains derived from one specimen sequenced in a study of T cells in Graves' hyperthyroidism and ophthalmopathy. TCR beta CDR3 sequences were amplified from RNA transcripts. First-round RT-PCR with HTBI primers amplified the TCR CDR3 region. TCRdb redid the calling of the multiplex PCR reads with MiXCR, one entry per CDR3 protein. The sample contains fewer than 850,000 distinct CDR3 sequences, roughly 17% of which appear only once. Sequencing was performed on blood. The receptor source for this set is a man aged 45 to 65 with Graves' hyperthyroidism.

The rearrangement uses TRBV6-1 and TRBJ2-1, with a possible D match to TRBD2 (5 bases). This CDR3 has 12 amino acids. Germline CDR1 and CDR2: MNHNS and SASEGT. V shed 8 bases and J shed 12 bases, with 17 bases lying between them. CDR3 sequence reads: CASSRHPEGQFF. The CDR3 DNA reads TGTGCCAGCTCGCGCCACCCCGAGGGGCAGTTCTTC.

This clonotype has ten or more counts. The J gene is TRBJ2-1, the V gene TRBV10-3, with a tentative D call TRBD2 (6 bases). The ends were cut back, 2 bases at V and 7 bases at J, with 18 bases in the middle. Germline assignment: CDR1 ENHRY and CDR2 SYGVKD. This CDR3 has 16 amino acids. The CDR3 region has the DNA TGTGCCATCAGTGAGGGGGCGGGACTGAGCGGGAATGAGCAGTTCTTC. Protein: CAISEGAGLSGNEQFF.

Turning to this clonotype: This may be a read error: a much more frequent sequence differs by one nucleotide. The V and J genes are TRBV28 and TRBJ1-2, with 8 bases lining up with TRBD1. This CDR3 is 15 amino acids long. The germline CDR1 and CDR2 sequences are MDHEN and SYDVKM. Unmatched junction bases numbered 9, after V lost 7 bases and J lost 2 bases. This chain's CDR3 is CASNPGQALNYGYTF. CDR3 DNA sequence: TGTGCCAGCAATCCGGGACAGGCACTAAACTATGGCTACACCTTC.